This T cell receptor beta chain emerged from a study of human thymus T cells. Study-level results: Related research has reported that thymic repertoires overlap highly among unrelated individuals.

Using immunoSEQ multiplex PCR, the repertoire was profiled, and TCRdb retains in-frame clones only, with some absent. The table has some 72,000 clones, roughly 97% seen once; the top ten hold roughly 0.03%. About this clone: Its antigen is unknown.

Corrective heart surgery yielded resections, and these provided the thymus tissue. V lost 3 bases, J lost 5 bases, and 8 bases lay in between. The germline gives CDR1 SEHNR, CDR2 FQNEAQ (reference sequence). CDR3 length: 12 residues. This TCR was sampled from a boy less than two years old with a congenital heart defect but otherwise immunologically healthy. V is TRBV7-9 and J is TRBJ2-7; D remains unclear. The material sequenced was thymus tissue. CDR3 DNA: TGTGCCAGCAGCTTTAGGATGAACGAGCAGTACTTC. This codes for CASSFRMNEQYF.